This T cell receptor (beta chain) was retrieved from a study of blood T cell repertoires in COVID-19 (dated by TCRdb to the early 2020s). In terms of the full investigation: Collaborator samples came from the United States, Italy and Spain and covered acute and convalescent phases of COVID-19. The prospective study material was composed of cDNA or gDNA derived from T cells, B-cell-depleted T cells, or PBMCs. Subjects who had been exposed to COVID-19, were actively infected with it, or had recovered from it provided the deeply sampled blood TCRbeta repertoires that made up the dataset. A freely available public database, intended as a resource for researchers studying the immune response to SARS-CoV-2, is where the repertoires were released. The samples were drawn from two sources: the first 160 participants of the ongoing ImmuneRACE study, and fewer than 1,500 subjects contributed by 6 global collaborators. Sample metadata almost always included a de-identified subject ID, COVID-19 status, age in years and sex. Where available, HLA class I and class II types were taken from metadata supplied by the sample provider and were not determined by assay-based typing. The full study reports these points: The amount of clinical and demographic metadata varied by source and participant and was provided uncurated.

As for this clone: This clone's antigen is unknown. Base quality data are lacking; no much larger clone is found one base away.

At one collaborating source in Seattle, patients were enrolled during active infection and were followed longitudinally through the course of disease. The collaborating institutions used their own protocols to collect whole blood in K2EDTA tubes. Collaborator samples were shipped for TCRbeta analysis as frozen whole blood, isolated PBMCs, or DNA extracted from either sample type. TCRbeta CDR3 regions were amplified from genomic DNA using the immunoSEQ Assay, a bias-controlled multiplex PCR. As for how the authors treated the data: Within the assay, amplification of reference gene primers was used to estimate how many nucleated cells each sample contained. To quantify the absolute abundance of each unique TCRbeta CDR3 rearrangement, sequence reads were collapsed and filtered. For each sample, productive Simpson clonality was calculated as the square root of Simpson's diversity index across productive rearrangements. TCRdb provides this immuneACCESS table in a form limited to in-frame rearrangements. Some clones are lacking; in checked studies, under half of them reflect an unresolved V gene, and why the rest are absent is not known. V and J calls and clone size are given by that table; D and trimming were obtained from the DNA. The sample yields about 350,000 clones; over 85% were counted once. In total, the top ten clones hold about 3.9% of the sample.

CDR1 and CDR2, per the germline V gene, are MNHEY and SVGAGI. V is pared back by 7 bases and J by 12 bases, with 21 bases lying between the germline termini. The CDR3 numbers 13 residues from cysteine through phenylalanine. The entry retains the CDR3 DNA only, 39 bases that are in frame from base 1. The TCR was taken from a woman aged 55-70 years with COVID-19, enrolled during active disease. The sequence joins TRBV6-5 to TRBJ1-1; the D gene is not confidently resolved. What was sequenced was peripheral blood. The CDR3 in this case is CASTPGGVSIPFF. The sequenced DNA: TGTGCCAGCACACCCGGCGGGGTATCAATCCCTTTCTTT.